The rows below give T cell receptor beta chains drawn from one sample of a study of cytomegalovirus exposure and HLA in healthy donors. Only in-frame clones appear in the TCRdb table, and some are missing; sequencing was by immunoSEQ multiplex PCR. The sample has around 190,000 clones, less than 80% seen once; the top ten hold 4% to 4.5%. The material sequenced was PBMCs. The receptors originated from a woman in her twenties or thirties in good health and CMV-seropositive. Both conserved end residues are part of each CDR3. D genes are given only for firm matches. Clone sizes are given selectively: once, few, many, or a class where the clone is expanded.

len,v_gene,abundance,d_gene,j_gene,CDR3nt,CDR3aa
15,TRBV12-5,NA,TRBD2,TRBJ2-1,TGTGCTAGTGGTTTAAGGCTAGCGGGTTACAATGAGCAGTTCTTC,CASGLRLAGYNEQFF
12,TRBV6-5,once,NA,TRBJ1-5,TGTGCCAGCAGCCACAAGGGGCAGCCCCAGCATTTT,CASSHKGQPQHF
15,TRBV18,NA,NA,TRBJ1-1,TGTGCCAGCTCACTCCACTCCCTAGCCGACACTGAAGCTTTCTTT,CASSLHSLADTEAFF
14,TRBV25-1,NA,NA,TRBJ1-3,TGTGCCAGCAGTGATAAAGGGACACCTGACACCATATATTTT,CASSDKGTPDTIYF
18,TRBV2,NA,TRBD2,TRBJ2-3,TGTGCCAGCAGAGTTGGGACTAGCGGCAACCCTAGCACAGATACGCAGTATTTT,CASRVGTSGNPSTDTQYF
16,TRBV4-3,NA,TRBD2,TRBJ2-1,TGCGCCAGCAGCCAACGACTAGCGGGAGTTTACAATGAGCAGTTCTTC,CASSQRLAGVYNEQFF
16,TRBV25-1,NA,TRBD1,TRBJ1-1,TGTGCCAGCAGTGAATATATTCCAGGGGGGAGCACTGAAGCTTTCTTT,CASSEYIPGGSTEAFF
14,TRBV5-6,NA,NA,TRBJ2-2,TGTGCCAGCAGGAGCGGGTCAAACACCGGGGAGCTGTTTTTT,CASRSGSNTGELFF
15,TRBV6-5,NA,TRBD2,TRBJ2-1,TGTGCCAGCAGAAAACTAGCGGGGGTGTACAATGAGCAGTTCTTC,CASRKLAGVYNEQFF
16,TRBV10-3,NA,NA,TRBJ2-4,TGTGCCATCAGTGATCACAGGGCTCAGGCCAAAAACATTCAGTACTTC,CAISDHRAQAKNIQYF
15,TRBV29-1,NA,NA,TRBJ1-2,TGCAGCGTTGAGGTACAGGGCGAGCTTATGTATGGCTACACCTTC,CSVEVQGELMYGYTF
19,TRBV19,NA,NA,TRBJ2-1,TGTGCCAGTAGTATAGACGCACCTGGCGGGGGCCCATTATACAATGAGCAGTTCTTC,CASSIDAPGGGPLYNEQFF
16,TRBV6-5,NA,NA,TRBJ2-1,TGTGCCAGCAGTTACTCTGCTGGCGGGGCCGACAATGAGCAGTTCTTC,CASSYSAGGADNEQFF
17,TRBV27,few,TRBD1,TRBJ2-1,TGTGCCAGCAGGCCATCCCTGGGACAGGTGAGAATCGATGAGCAGTTCTTC,CASRPSLGQVRIDEQFF
14,TRBV6-6,few,TRBD1,TRBJ1-6,TGTGCCAGCAGCTTCGGACAGGGGAATTCACCCCTCCACTTT,CASSFGQGNSPLHF
16,TRBV9,NA,NA,TRBJ2-7,TGTGCCAGCAGCGTAGGAGCTAGCGAATTAACCTACGAGCAGTACTTC,CASSVGASELTYEQYF
14,TRBV12-2,few,NA,TRBJ1-1,TGTGCAAGTCGGCACAGGACCCGGAACACTGAAGCTTTCTTT,CASRHRTRNTEAFF
17,TRBV18,NA,TRBD1,TRBJ1-1,TGTGCCAGCTCACCAGGTTTAGGACAGGGGGCTAACACTGAAGCTTTCTTT,CASSPGLGQGANTEAFF
12,TRBV30,NA,NA,TRBJ2-7,TGTGCCTGGAGTGTACATGACTACGAGCAGTACTTC,CAWSVHDYEQYF
12,TRBV29-1,NA,NA,TRBJ1-1,TGCAGCGTTGAGAGGGGGGGGAGTGAAGCTTTCTTT,CSVERGGSEAFF
15,TRBV5-5,NA,TRBD1,TRBJ2-1,TGTGCCAGCAGCCCGAGGGACAGCATTACCAATGAGCAGTTCTTC,CASSPRDSITNEQFF
12,TRBV29-1,NA,NA,TRBJ2-2,TGCAGCGCAGACCGGGACACCGGGGAGCTGTTTTTT,CSADRDTGELFF
14,TRBV2,NA,TRBD1,TRBJ1-1,TGTGCCAGCAGTGGAGGACAGGGGGCGGGTGAAGCTTTCTTT,CASSGGQGAGEAFF
14,TRBV27,once,NA,TRBJ2-7,TGTGCCAGCAGTCTTTCCGGGGTCCCCTACGAGCAGTACTTC,CASSLSGVPYEQYF
17,TRBV7-8,NA,TRBD1,TRBJ1-1,TGTGCCAGCAGCTCACGAACGCTACGGGACAGGCCTAGGGAAGCTTTCTTT,CASSSRTLRDRPREAFF
15,TRBV9,NA,NA,TRBJ2-1,TGTGCCAGCAGCGTACAAGGGGACTCCTACAATGAGCAGTTCTTC,CASSVQGDSYNEQFF
14,TRBV11-2,NA,NA,TRBJ1-4,TGTGCCAGCAGCCTCTACGGAGGGGAAGAAAAACTGTTTTTT,CASSLYGGEEKLFF
17,TRBV7-9,NA,TRBD1,TRBJ1-1,TGTGCCAGCAGGGGAGGGGTACAGGGGGGGGTGAACACTGAAGCTTTCTTT,CASRGGVQGGVNTEAFF
14,TRBV27,few,TRBD1,TRBJ2-7,TGTGCCACTAAATGGGGGACAGGAGCGTACGAGCAGTACTTC,CATKWGTGAYEQYF
15,TRBV9,NA,TRBD1,TRBJ1-2,TGTGCCAGCAGTGTAGAAGGGGGCTACAACTATGGCTACACCTTC,CASSVEGGYNYGYTF
12,TRBV13,once,NA,TRBJ2-1,TGTGCCAGCAGCCCTTCTAGCAGACAGCAGTTCTTC,CASSPSSRQQFF
16,TRBV7-8,once,TRBD2,TRBJ2-1,TGTGCCAGCATCCCCGGACTCACTAGCGGGGGGGTCTCGCAGTTCTTC,CASIPGLTSGGVSQFF
14,TRBV5-1,few,TRBD1,TRBJ2-7,TGCGCCAGCAGCTTGGGGCAGGGGGCCGACGAGCAGTACTTC,CASSLGQGADEQYF
16,TRBV5-1,NA,TRBD2,TRBJ2-1,TGCGCCAGCAGCTTGGACGTCGGGGGGGCCTACAATGAGCAGTTCTTC,CASSLDVGGAYNEQFF
14,TRBV29-1,few,TRBD2,TRBJ2-1,TGCAGCGTCGGACTAGCGGGAATATTCTATGAGCAGTTCTTC,CSVGLAGIFYEQFF
15,TRBV2,once,TRBD2,TRBJ2-7,TGTGCCAGCAGTCCTCAAGCGGGAACCTCCTACGAGCAGTACTTC,CASSPQAGTSYEQYF
13,TRBV9,NA,NA,TRBJ2-1,TGTGCCAGCAGCGCAGGGCTTCAAAGTGAGCAGTTCTTC,CASSAGLQSEQFF
16,TRBV18,NA,NA,TRBJ1-6,TGTGCCAGCTCACCTCGGGACGGAGGGACCAATTCACCCCTCCACTTT,CASSPRDGGTNSPLHF
15,TRBV7-8,NA,NA,TRBJ1-2,TGTGCCAGCAGCCCTAACTTAGACGTGGTAGCAGGCTACACCTTC,CASSPNLDVVAGYTF
13,TRBV5-4,NA,NA,TRBJ2-1,TGTGCCAGCCAGCGGACCGCCTACAATGAGCAGTTCTTC,CASQRTAYNEQFF
15,TRBV9,NA,NA,TRBJ2-7,TGTGCCAGCAGCGTTGACCAAGACCAAGAGGACGAGCAGTACTTC,CASSVDQDQEDEQYF
17,TRBV27,NA,TRBD2,TRBJ2-1,TGTGCCAGCAGTACCCGGACTAGCGGGTTACCATACAATGAGCAGTTCTTC,CASSTRTSGLPYNEQFF
16,TRBV18,once,TRBD2,TRBJ2-3,TGTGCCAGCTCCCTTCGTGAGGCGGGAGAAGCAGATACGCAGTATTTT,CASSLREAGEADTQYF
16,TRBV18,NA,TRBD1,TRBJ2-5,TGTGCCAGCTCACCACCAAACAGGGGGCAGAAAGAGACCCAGTACTTC,CASSPPNRGQKETQYF
15,TRBV6-6,once,TRBD2,TRBJ2-3,TGTGCCAGCAGTTATCGGCGGGGGGGTACAGATACGCAGTATTTT,CASSYRRGGTDTQYF
17,TRBV19,NA,TRBD1,TRBJ1-5,TGTGCCAGTAGTATTTCGTTAGGGGACAGGGGCGATCAGCCCCAGCATTTT,CASSISLGDRGDQPQHF
14,TRBV27,NA,NA,TRBJ1-4,TGTGCCAGCAGTTACAGTGCAACTAATGAAAAACTGTTTTTT,CASSYSATNEKLFF
16,TRBV6-5,once,TRBD1,TRBJ1-2,TGTGCCAGCAGTTACTCCGGGACAGGGGAGGAGAAGGGCTACACCTTC,CASSYSGTGEEKGYTF
16,TRBV6-5,NA,NA,TRBJ2-1,TGTGCCAGCAGTTATACCGACTTCCATCCCTACAATGAGCAGTTCTTC,CASSYTDFHPYNEQFF
16,TRBV7-8,NA,TRBD2,TRBJ2-7,TGTGCCAGCAGACTAGCGGGGGGACCCTCCTCCTACGAGCAGTACTTC,CASRLAGGPSSYEQYF
14,TRBV6-5,NA,NA,TRBJ2-1,TGTGCCAGCAGTATTGGGACAAATTACAATGAGCAGTTCTTC,CASSIGTNYNEQFF
15,TRBV6-4,NA,TRBD2,TRBJ2-1,TGTGCCAGCAAAGCTAGCGGGGGGCCGGGGGATGAGCAGTTCTTC,CASKASGGPGDEQFF
16,TRBV14,once,NA,TRBJ1-2,TGTGCCAGCAGCCAAGATGTGACGGGGGGCTCCTTGGGCTACACCTTC,CASSQDVTGGSLGYTF